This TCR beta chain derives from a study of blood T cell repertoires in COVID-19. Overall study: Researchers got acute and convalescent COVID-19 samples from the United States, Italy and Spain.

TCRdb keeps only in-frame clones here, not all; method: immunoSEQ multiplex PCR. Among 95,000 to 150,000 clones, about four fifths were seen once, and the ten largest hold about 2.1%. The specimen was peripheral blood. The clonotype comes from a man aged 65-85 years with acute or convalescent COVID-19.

CDR3 region: CASSSGGQSNEQFF. CDR3 DNA sequence: TGCGCCAGCAGCTCGGGGGGGCAATCAAATGAGCAGTTCTTC. The V and J genes are TRBV5-1 and TRBJ2-1; 8 positions agree with TRBD2. The CDR3 spans 14 residues. Germline CDR1 and CDR2: SGHRS and YFSETQ. J lost 7 bases, V lost 3 bases, and 6 bases had no gene match.